These 14 T cell receptor beta chains were sequenced from one sample in a study of T-cell memory formation after mild COVID-19. TCRdb re-derived calls from the 5' RACE reads in MiXCR, one entry per CDR3 protein. The data hold roughly 130,000 distinct CDR3 sequences, with about 17% observed a single time. The sequencing input was PBMCs or a T cell subset sorted from them (not recorded which). All receptors derive from a man aged 18 to 29 who had mild COVID-19 (a few samples of this study predate the infection). Cell type and time point are not known.

In this sample, this clonotype turned up many times. The chain combines TRBV5-1 with TRBJ2-5; D perhaps matches TRBD1 (6 bases). CDR1 SGHRS and CDR2 YFSETQ come from the germline V gene. This CDR3 contains 14 residues. The V end was cut by 0 bases, the J end by 4 bases, with 10 bases between. The CDR3 sequence is CASSLDRAVETQYF. The CDR3 nucleotides read TGCGCCAGCAGCTTGGACAGGGCGGTAGAGACCCAGTACTTC. The full variable domain, its missing parts supplied by reference TRBV5-1 and TRBJ2-5, is KAGVTQTPRYLIKTRGQQVTLSCSPISGHRSVSWYQQTPGQGLQFLFEYFSETQRNKGNFPGRFSGRQFSNSRSEMNVSTLELGDSALYLCASSLDRAVETQYFGPGTRLLVL.

The chain carries TRBV9 and TRBJ2-5, with 8 bases aligning to TRBD1. Losses at the gene ends were 2 bases for V and 3 bases for J; bases not matched to a gene: 6. This CDR3 contains 15 residues. CDR1 and CDR2 from the germline V gene are SGDLS and YYNGEE. This CDR3 reads CASSVAPTGEETQYF. The CDR3 DNA reads TGTGCCAGCAGCGTCGCTCCGACAGGGGAAGAGACCCAGTACTTC.

This clonotype was seen repeatedly, ten times or more. The rearrangement uses TRBV30 and TRBJ2-5; TRBD2 aligns across 8 bases. The CDR3 has 14 amino acids. The V gene's germline CDR1 is GTSNPN and CDR2 SVGIG (reference sequence). V trimming: 2 bases; J trimming: 4 bases; junction bases outside the gene matches: 6. Here the CDR3 reads CAWSFSGASETQYF. The CDR3 region has the DNA TGTGCCTGGAGTTTTAGCGGGGCCTCAGAGACCCAGTACTTC.

This clonotype was detected many times. The chain combines TRBV5-4 with TRBJ2-1; D possibly corresponds to TRBD2 (7 bases). Germline V gene data show CDR1 as SGHNT and CDR2 as YYREEE (reference sequence). V shed 4 bases and J shed 8 bases, with 16 bases lying between them. The CDR3 loop spans 14 amino acids. The CDR3 protein is CASSPLGGLHEQFF. DNA for the CDR3: TGTGCCAGCAGCCCCCTGGGGGGGCTCCATGAGCAGTTCTTC.

The chain employs TRBV5-1 and TRBJ2-1; D unresolved. The germline V gene has CDR1 SGHRS and CDR2 YFSETQ. This CDR3 has 16 residues. Trimming stripped 0 bases from V and 0 bases from J, with 10 bases between. CDR3 in amino acids: CASSLAGNPSYNEQFF. The DNA of the CDR3 is TGCGCCAGCAGCTTGGCGGGCAACCCCTCCTACAATGAGCAGTTCTTC.

This clonotype was detected a few times. This chain links TRBV9 with TRBJ2-3, with D possibly matching TRBD1 (6 bases). Germline V gene lookup returns CDR1 SGDLS and CDR2 YYNGEE. V lost 2 bases to trimming and J lost 3 bases, with 13 bases between them. There are 15 residues in the CDR3. CDR3 region: CASSVLGAQTDTQYF. As DNA, the CDR3 is TGTGCCAGCAGCGTCCTGGGGGCACAAACAGATACGCAGTATTTT.

The chain carries TRBV24-1 and TRBJ2-1; 8 bases agree with TRBD1. Trimming at V came to 7 bases and at J to 6 bases, leaving 7 bases not matched to a gene. Germline loops: CDR1 KGHDR, CDR2 SFDVKD. The CDR3 has 14 amino acids. CDR3: CATSPGQATNEQFF. DNA of the CDR3: TGTGCCACCAGCCCGGGACAGGCCACCAATGAGCAGTTCTTC.

This clonotype appeared a few times. The chain links TRBV27 to TRBJ2-4; D unclear. The germline gives CDR1 MNHEY, CDR2 SMNVEV (reference sequence). CDR3 length equals 18 residues. The ends were cut back, 5 bases at V and 0 bases at J, with 20 bases in the middle. This CDR3 is CASSPVNVGYLAKNIQYF. In nucleotides, the CDR3 is TGTGCCAGCAGTCCCGTAAACGTAGGGTACCTAGCCAAAAACATTCAGTACTTC.

This clonotype was picked up a small number of times. The rearrangement joins TRBV6-2 or TRBV6-3 to TRBJ2-1, with TRBD2 matching over 10 bases. Germline loops: CDR1 MNHEY, CDR2 SVGEGT. The trim removed 5 bases at V and 7 bases at J, leaving 11 bases unmatched. This CDR3 has 16 amino acids. CDR3 region: CASSPLGLAFINEQFF. CDR3 bases: TGTGCCAGCAGTCCCCTGGGACTAGCGTTTATTAATGAGCAGTTCTTC.

The sample holds one count of this clonotype. The chain joins TRBV9 to TRBJ1-1; possibly TRBD1 for D (5 bases). The V gene lost 0 bases and the J gene lost 1 base, with 13 bases spanning the gap. The CDR3 consists of 16 residues. Germline lookup yields CDR1 SGDLS and CDR2 YYNGEE. The CDR3 nucleotides are TGTGCCAGCAGCGTAGGCGTGGGACGCCCGAACACTGAAGCTTTCTTT. Translation gives CASSVGVGRPNTEAFF.

This clonotype was recorded a few times. The rearrangement uses TRBV4-1 and TRBJ1-1; D uncertain. The germline V gene has CDR1 MGHRA and CDR2 YSYEKL. The V and J ends lost 3 bases and 3 bases respectively, with 8 bases between them. This CDR3 contains 13 residues. The DNA for the CDR3 is TGCGCCAGCAGCCATCTATCGTACACTGAAGCTTTCTTT. This gives the protein CASSHLSYTEAFF.

The rearrangement joins TRBV4-3 to TRBJ2-1, with a tentative D call TRBD1 (5 bases). This CDR3 has 13 residues. Germline CDR1 LGHNA, CDR2 YSLEER. V lost 4 bases to trimming and J lost 10 bases, with 14 bases between them. Here the CDR3 reads CASSLQGGQEQFF. The CDR3 DNA reads as TGCGCCAGCAGCCTTCAGGGCGGTCAGGAGCAGTTCTTC.

The gene calls are TRBV6-2 or TRBV6-3 and TRBJ2-3; TRBD2 aligns across 12 bases. Germline lookup yields CDR1 MNHEY and CDR2 SVGEGT. The CDR3 is 16 residues long. J was trimmed by 4 bases and V by 5 bases; bases with no gene match: 7. The CDR3, as DNA: TGTGCCAGCAGTCGTCCCCTAGCGGGGGGGCCAGATACGCAGTATTTT. Protein product: CASSRPLAGGPDTQYF.

The CDR3 loop reads CATSRGLGSGANVLTF. The CDR3 DNA reads TGTGCCACCAGCAGGGGACTCGGCTCTGGGGCCAACGTCCTGACTTTC. This sequence joins TRBV15 and TRBJ2-6, with a weak D call TRBD2 (6 bases). Germline V gene data show CDR1 as LNHNV and CDR2 as YYDKDF (reference sequence). The V end was cut by 3 bases, the J end by 0 bases, with 9 bases between. CDR3 length equals 16 residues.